The source of this TCR beta chain is a study of cytomegalovirus exposure and HLA in healthy donors. Trimming took 0 bases from V and 2 from J, leaving 10 bases between them. Germline CDR1 and CDR2: MNHEY and SVGAGI. The CDR3 is 16 amino acids. TCRdb's table, derived via immunoSEQ multiplex PCR, lists solely in-frame clones and lacks some. The table lists approximately 260,000 clones, around 85% of them singletons. Material for sequencing was PBMCs. This clonotype originated in a woman under 30 in good health and CMV-seronegative. The genes are TRBV6-5 and TRBJ2-2, with D possibly being TRBD2 (6 bases). The CDR3 loop reads CASSYSGRPNTGELFF. The CDR3 DNA reads TGTGCCAGCAGTTACTCCGGGAGACCAAACACCGGGGAGCTGTTTTTT.